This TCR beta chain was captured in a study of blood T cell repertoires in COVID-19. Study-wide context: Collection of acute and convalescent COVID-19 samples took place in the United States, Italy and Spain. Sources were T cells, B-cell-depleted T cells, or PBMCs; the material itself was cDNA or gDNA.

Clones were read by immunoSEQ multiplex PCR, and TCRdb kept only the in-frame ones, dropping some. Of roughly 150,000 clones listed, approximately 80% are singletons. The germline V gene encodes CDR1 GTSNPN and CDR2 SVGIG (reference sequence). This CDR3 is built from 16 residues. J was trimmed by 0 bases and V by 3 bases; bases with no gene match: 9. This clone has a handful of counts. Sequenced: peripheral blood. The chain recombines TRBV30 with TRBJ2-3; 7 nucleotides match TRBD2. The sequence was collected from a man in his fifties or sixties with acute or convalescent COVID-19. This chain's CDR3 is CAWRRGSGLSTDTQYF. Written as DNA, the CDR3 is TGTGCCTGGAGGAGGGGTAGCGGGCTCAGCACAGATACGCAGTATTTT.